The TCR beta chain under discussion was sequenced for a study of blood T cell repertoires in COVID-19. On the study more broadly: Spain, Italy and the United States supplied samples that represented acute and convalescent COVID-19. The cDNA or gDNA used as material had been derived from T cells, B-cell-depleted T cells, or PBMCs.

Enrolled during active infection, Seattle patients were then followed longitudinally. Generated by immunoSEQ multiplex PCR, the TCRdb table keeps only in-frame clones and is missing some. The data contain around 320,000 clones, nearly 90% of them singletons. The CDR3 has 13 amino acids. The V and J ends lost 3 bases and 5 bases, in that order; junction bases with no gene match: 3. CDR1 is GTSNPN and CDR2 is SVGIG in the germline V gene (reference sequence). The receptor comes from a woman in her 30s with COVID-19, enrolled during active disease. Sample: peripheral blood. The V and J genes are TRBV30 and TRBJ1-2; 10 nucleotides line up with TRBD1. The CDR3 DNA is TGTGCCTGGAGGTGGACAGGGGGTTATGGCTACACCTTC. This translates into CAWRWTGGYGYTF.